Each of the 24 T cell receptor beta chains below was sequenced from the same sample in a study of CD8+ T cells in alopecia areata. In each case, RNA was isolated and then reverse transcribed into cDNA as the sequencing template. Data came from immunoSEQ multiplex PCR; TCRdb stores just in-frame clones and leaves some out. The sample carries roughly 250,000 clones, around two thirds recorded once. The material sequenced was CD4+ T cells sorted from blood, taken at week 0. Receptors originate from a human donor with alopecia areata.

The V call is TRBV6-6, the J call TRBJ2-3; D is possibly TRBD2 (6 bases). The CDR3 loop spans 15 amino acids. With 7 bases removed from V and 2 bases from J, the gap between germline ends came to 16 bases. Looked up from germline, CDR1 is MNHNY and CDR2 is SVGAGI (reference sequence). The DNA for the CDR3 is TGTGCCAGCAACAACGGGGGTCTCCTCACAGATACGCAGTATTTT. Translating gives CASNNGGLLTDTQYF.

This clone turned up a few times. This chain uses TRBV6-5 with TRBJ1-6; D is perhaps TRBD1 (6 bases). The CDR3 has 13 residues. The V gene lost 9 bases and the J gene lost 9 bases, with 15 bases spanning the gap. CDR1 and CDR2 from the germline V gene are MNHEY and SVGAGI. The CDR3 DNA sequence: TGTGCCAGTCGAGGGGGGCGGGGTTCACCCCTCCACTTT. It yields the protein CASRGGRGSPLHF.

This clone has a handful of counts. CDR3 sequence reads: CASSLPHGSIETQYF. DNA of the CDR3: TGTGCCAGCAGCCTCCCACACGGTTCCATAGAGACCCAGTACTTC. V and J are TRBV7-9 and TRBJ2-5; D remains ambiguous. With 5 bases removed from V and 4 bases from J, the gap between germline ends came to 17 bases. The CDR3 is 15 amino acids. Germline values: CDR1 SEHNR, CDR2 FQNEAQ (reference sequence). Full variable domain (remainder filled in from reference TRBV7-9 and TRBJ2-5): DTGVSQNPRHKITKRGQNVTFRCDPISEHNRLYWYRQTLGQGPEFLTYFQNEAQLEKSRLLSDRFSAERPKGSFSTLEIQRTEQGDSAMYLCASSLPHGSIETQYFGPGTRLLVL.

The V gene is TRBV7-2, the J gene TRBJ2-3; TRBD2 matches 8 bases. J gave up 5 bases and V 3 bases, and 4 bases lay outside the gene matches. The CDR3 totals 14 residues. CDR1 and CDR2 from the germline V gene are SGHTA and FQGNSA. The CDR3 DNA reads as TGTGCCAGCAGCTTCCGGGGGGGCATAGATACGCAGTATTTT. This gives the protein CASSFRGGIDTQYF.

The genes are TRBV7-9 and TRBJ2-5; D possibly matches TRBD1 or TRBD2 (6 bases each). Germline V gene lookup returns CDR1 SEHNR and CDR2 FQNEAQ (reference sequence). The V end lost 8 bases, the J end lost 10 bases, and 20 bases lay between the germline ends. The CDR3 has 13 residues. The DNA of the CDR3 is TGTGCCAGCCAGACGGGGGCTAAGTATGACCAGTACTTC. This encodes CASQTGAKYDQYF.

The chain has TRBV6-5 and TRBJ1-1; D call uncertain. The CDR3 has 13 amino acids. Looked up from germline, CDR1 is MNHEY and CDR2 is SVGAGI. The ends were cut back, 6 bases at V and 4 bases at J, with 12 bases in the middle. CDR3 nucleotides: TGTGCCAGCAGACTCCCCGGTGGCACTGAAGCTTTCTTT. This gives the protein CASRLPGGTEAFF.

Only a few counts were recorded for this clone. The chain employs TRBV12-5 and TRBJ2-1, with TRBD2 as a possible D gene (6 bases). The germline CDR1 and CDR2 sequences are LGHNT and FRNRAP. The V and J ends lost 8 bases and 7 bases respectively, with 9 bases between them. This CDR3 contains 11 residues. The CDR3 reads CASREVNEQFF. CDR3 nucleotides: TGTGCTAGTAGGGAGGTGAATGAGCAGTTCTTC.

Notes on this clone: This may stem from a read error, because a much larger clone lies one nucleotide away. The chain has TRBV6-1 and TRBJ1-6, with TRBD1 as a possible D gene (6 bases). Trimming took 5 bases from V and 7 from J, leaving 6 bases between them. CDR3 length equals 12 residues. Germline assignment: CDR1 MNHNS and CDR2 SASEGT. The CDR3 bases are TGTGCCAGCAGTCAGGGGAATTCACCCCTCCACTTT. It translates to CASSQGNSPLHF.

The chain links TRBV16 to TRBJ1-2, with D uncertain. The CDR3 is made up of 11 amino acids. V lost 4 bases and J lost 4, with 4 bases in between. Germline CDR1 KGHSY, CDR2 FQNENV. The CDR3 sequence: CASSPTYGYTF. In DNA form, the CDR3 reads TGTGCCAGCAGCCCTACCTATGGCTACACCTTC. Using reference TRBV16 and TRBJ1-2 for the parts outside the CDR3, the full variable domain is GEEVAQTPKHLVRGEGQKAKLYCAPIKGHSYVFWYQQVLKNEFKFLISFQNENVFDETGMPKERFSAKCLPNSPCSLEIQATKLEDSAVYFCASSPTYGYTFGSGTRLTVV.

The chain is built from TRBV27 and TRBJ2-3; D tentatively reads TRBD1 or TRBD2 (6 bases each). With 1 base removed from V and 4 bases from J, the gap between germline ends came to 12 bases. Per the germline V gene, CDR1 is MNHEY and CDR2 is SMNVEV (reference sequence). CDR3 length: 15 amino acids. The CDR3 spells CASSLYARGADTQYF. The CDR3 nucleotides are TGTGCCAGCAGTTTATACGCTAGGGGGGCAGATACGCAGTATTTT.

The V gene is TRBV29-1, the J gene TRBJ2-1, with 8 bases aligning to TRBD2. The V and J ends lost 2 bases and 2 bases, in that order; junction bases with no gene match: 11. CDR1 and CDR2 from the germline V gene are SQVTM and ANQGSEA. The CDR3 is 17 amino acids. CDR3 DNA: TGCAGCGTTGAAAGAGGGTTGCGGGGGGCCACCTACAATGAGCAGTTCTTC. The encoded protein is CSVERGLRGATYNEQFF.

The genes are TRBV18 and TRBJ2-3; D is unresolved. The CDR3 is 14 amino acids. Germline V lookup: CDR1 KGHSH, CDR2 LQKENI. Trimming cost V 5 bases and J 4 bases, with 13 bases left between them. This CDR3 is CASSSPTQPDTQYF. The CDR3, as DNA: TGTGCCAGCTCATCCCCTACCCAACCAGATACGCAGTATTTT.

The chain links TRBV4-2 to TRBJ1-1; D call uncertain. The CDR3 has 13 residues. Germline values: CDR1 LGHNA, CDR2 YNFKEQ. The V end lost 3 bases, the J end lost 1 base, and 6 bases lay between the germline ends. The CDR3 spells CASSQNTNTEAFF. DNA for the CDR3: TGTGCCAGCAGCCAGAACACGAACACTGAAGCTTTCTTT.

The CDR3 sequence: CASSWGDRGNHNEQFF. CDR3 DNA sequence: TGTGCCAGCAGCTGGGGGGACAGGGGCAACCACAATGAGCAGTTCTTC. This chain connects TRBV5-4 to TRBJ2-1, with 10 bases matching TRBD1. Germline CDR1 reads SGHNT; CDR2 reads YYREEE (reference sequence). V shed 3 bases, J shed 5 bases, and the junction held 8 bases outside the gene matches. This CDR3 comprises 16 residues.

CDR3 nucleotide sequence: TGCGCCAGCAGTCAATCGAGACAGGCCAGCTCCTACGAGCAGTACTTC. Translation gives CASSQSRQASSYEQYF. The genes are TRBV23-1 and TRBJ2-5; possible D gene TRBD1, 6 bases. The closer fit of TRBJ2-7 to the DNA end suggests the J call may be wrong. TRBV23-1 is marked as an open reading frame, function uncertain. The CDR3 covers 16 residues.

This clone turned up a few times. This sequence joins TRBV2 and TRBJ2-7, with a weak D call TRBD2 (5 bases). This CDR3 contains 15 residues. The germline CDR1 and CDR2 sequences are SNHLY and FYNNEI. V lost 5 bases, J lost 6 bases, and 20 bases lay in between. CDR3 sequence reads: CASSPGGFSPGEQYF. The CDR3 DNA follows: TGTGCCAGCAGTCCTGGAGGCTTCTCGCCCGGCGAGCAGTACTTC.

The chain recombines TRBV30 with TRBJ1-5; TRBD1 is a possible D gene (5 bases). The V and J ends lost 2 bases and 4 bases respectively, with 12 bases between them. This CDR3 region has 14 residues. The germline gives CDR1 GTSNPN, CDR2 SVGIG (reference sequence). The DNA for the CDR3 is TGTGCCTGGAGTACGGTGGGGCGGAATCAGCCCCAGCATTTT. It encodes CAWSTVGRNQPQHF.

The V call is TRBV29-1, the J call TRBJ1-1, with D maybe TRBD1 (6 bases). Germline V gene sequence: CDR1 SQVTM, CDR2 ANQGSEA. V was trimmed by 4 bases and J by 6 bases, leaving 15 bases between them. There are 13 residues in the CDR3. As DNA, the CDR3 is TGCAGCGTTGTGCGGGGGGCGTCGGCTGAAGCTTTCTTT. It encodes CSVVRGASAEAFF.

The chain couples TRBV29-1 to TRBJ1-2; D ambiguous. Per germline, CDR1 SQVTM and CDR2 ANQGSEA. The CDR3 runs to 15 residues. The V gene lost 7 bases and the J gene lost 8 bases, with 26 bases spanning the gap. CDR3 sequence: CSGGGTQDLSGGYTF. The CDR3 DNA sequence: TGCAGCGGGGGTGGCACGCAGGACCTGTCAGGAGGCTACACCTTC.

The CDR3 DNA reads as TGTGCCAGCAGCTTAACCTCCAGATCCACAGATACGCAGTATTTT. Translated, it gives CASSLTSRSTDTQYF. The gene calls are TRBV7-3 and TRBJ2-3; D is unclear. Trimming pared 0 bases from V and 2 bases from J, leaving 9 bases between. This CDR3 has 15 amino acids. CDR1 and CDR2 from the germline V gene are SGHTA and FQGTGA.

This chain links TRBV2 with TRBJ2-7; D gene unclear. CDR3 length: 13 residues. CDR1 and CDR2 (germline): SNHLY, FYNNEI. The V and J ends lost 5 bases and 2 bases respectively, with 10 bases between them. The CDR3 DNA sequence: TGTGCCAGCAGTACGTTCCCTACCTACGAGCAGTACTTC. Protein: CASSTFPTYEQYF.

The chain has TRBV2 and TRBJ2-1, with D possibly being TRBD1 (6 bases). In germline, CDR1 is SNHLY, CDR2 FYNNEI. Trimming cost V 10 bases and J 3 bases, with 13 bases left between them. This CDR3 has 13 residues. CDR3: CATTGPNYNEQFF. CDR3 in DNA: TGTGCCACTACAGGGCCCAACTACAATGAGCAGTTCTTC. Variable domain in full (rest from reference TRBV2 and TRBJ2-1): EPEVTQTPSHQVTQMGQEVILRCVPISNHLYFYWYRQILGQKVEFLVSFYNNEISEKSEIFDDQFSVERPDGSNFTLKIRSTKLEDSAMYFCATTGPNYNEQFFGPGTRLTVL.

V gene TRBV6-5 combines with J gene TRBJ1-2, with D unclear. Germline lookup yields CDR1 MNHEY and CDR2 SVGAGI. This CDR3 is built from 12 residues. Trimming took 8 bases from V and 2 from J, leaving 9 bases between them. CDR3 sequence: CASGYGNYGYTF. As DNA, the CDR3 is TGTGCCAGCGGGTACGGGAACTATGGCTACACCTTC.

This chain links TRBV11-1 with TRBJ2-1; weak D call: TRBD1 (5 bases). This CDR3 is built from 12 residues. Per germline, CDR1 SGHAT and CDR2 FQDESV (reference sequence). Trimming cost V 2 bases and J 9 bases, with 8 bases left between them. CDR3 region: CASSLRQGEQFF. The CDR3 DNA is TGTGCCAGCAGCTTAAGGCAGGGTGAGCAGTTCTTC.